The TCR beta chain under discussion was sequenced for a study of CD8+CD57+ T cells in acquired aplastic anemia. Profiling that covered TCR beta VDJ and CDR3 relied on genomic DNA as its template. Each CDR3 protein is one row after TCRdb ran MiXCR on the reads. The table records around 500,000 distinct CDR3 sequences, roughly a third of them present only once. The CDR3 sequence is 15 residues long. After removal of 9 bases from V and 4 bases from J, the junction contained 11 bases not matched to a gene. Patients chosen for sequencing had CD8+CD57+ cells that had expanded, as shown by flow cytometry. Each patient had severe acquired aplastic anemia.

The sequencing sample was made of sorted CD4+, CD8+, or CD8+CD57+ T cells (not recorded which) from PBMCs. The clonotype originates from a human donor with aplastic anemia. This sequence joins TRBV12-3 or TRBV12-4 and TRBJ2-5; TRBD2 matches at 10 bases. The CDR3 DNA reads TGTGCCAGTAGTAAGCGGGAGGGCCGGGGAGAGACCCAGTACTTC. This codes for CASSKREGRGETQYF.